This section outlines one T cell receptor (beta chain) sequence together with its context. Antigen specificity is unknown. TCRdb analysed the 5' RACE reads with MiXCR anew, one entry per CDR3 protein. The data contain some 760,000 distinct CDR3 sequences, approximately 18% of them singletons. The data were taken from a study of identical twins. General study results and limits: Among beta out-of-frame sequences, excess sharing between twins appeared weaker.

CDR1 and CDR2 from the germline V gene are ENHRY and SYGVKD. The CDR3 has 13 amino acids. With V trimmed by 7 bases and J by 1 base, 2 bases remained unmatched. This same sample was also part of a study on T cells expressing NK-cell markers. That work adds: As a fraction of CD8+ T cells, dominant NKG2C+ clonotypes reached roughly 1.0-7.0% in six donors.

This chain joins TRBV10-3 and TRBJ2-5, with 8 nucleotides matching TRBD2. The sample taken for sequencing was PBMCs. The source is a woman under 30 in good health. CDR3 nucleotides: TGTGCCATCACCGGGGGGGGCCAAGAGACCCAGTACTTC. Protein product: CAITGGGQETQYF.